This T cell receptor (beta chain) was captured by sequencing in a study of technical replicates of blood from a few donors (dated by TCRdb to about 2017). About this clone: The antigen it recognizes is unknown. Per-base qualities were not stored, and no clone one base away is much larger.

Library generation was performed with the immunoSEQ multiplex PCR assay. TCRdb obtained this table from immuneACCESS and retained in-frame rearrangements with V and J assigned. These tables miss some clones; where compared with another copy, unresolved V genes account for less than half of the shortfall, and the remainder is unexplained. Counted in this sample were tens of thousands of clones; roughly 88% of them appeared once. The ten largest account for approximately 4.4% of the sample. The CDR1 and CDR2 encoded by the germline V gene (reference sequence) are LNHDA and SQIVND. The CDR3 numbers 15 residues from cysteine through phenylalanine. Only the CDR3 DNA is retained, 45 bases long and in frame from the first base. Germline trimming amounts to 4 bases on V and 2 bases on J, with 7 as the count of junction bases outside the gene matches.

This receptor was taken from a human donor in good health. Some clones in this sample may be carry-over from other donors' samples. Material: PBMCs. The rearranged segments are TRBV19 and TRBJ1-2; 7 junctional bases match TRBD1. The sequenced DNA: TGTGCCAGTAGTACAGGACAGGTTCCAAACTATGGCTACACCTTC. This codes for CASSTGQVPNYGYTF.